The 6 T cell receptor beta chains presented below share a single source sample, sequenced in a study of T-cell reconstitution after alpha-beta-depleted transplantation in children. Preparation of the TCRbeta library was carried out with unique molecular identifiers. TCRdb called the PCR reads again in MiXCR, with one record for every CDR3 protein. This table has roughly 790,000 distinct CDR3 sequences, roughly 15% appearing once. The material sequenced was PBMCs, mostly from graft donor cells, taken 360 days after TCRalphabeta/CD19-depleted stem cell transplant. Every receptor here comes from a male patient under 18 who had a stem cell transplant for acute lymphoblastic leukemia, so the T cells may come from the graft donor.

The CDR3 region is CASSGPRREQYF. The CDR3 DNA is TGTGCCAGCAGTGGGCCGCGACGCGAGCAGTACTTC. V gene TRBV25-1 combines with J gene TRBJ2-7; D gene ambiguous. V lost 4 bases to trimming and J lost 6 bases, with 10 bases between them. CDR1 and CDR2 from the germline V gene are MGHDK and SYGVNS. The CDR3 is 12 amino acids.

This clonotype is a singleton in its sample. This may be a read error, as it is one base from a much larger clone. Because the CDR3's place on the DNA is in doubt, the DNA is left out and the CDR3 is given as listed by TCRdb. The chain recombines TRBV28 with TRBJ2-3; TRBD1 is the table's D call, not checked against the DNA. CDR1 is MDHEN and CDR2 is SYDVKM in the germline V gene. The CDR3 spans 14 residues, counting both ends. The CDR3 loop reads CASSWGQGADTRYF.

The CDR3 reads CASSNSLAGLAKNIQYF. The CDR3, as DNA: TGTGCCAGCAGCAATTCCCTAGCGGGGCTAGCCAAAAACATTCAGTACTTC. The V call is TRBV11-2, the J call TRBJ2-4; 9 bases are a match to TRBD2. CDR1 is SGHAT and CDR2 is FQNNGV in the germline V gene. CDR3 length: 17 amino acids. V lost 5 bases, J lost 0 bases, and 8 bases stayed unmatched.

This clonotype appeared many times. This chain connects TRBV29-1 to TRBJ1-5; D not resolved. The ends were cut back, 2 bases at V and 7 bases at J, with 12 bases in the middle. CDR3 size: 13 residues. The V gene's germline CDR1 is SQVTM and CDR2 ANQGSEA. CDR3 residues: CSVETDLGQPQHF. The CDR3 DNA reads as TGCAGCGTTGAAACTGACTTAGGGCAGCCCCAGCATTTT. Complete variable domain (other parts from reference TRBV29-1 and TRBJ1-5): SAVISQKPSRDICQRGTSLTIQCQVDSQVTMMFWYRQQPGQSLTLIATANQGSEATYESGFVIDKFPISRPNLTFSTLTVSNMSPEDSSIYLCSVETDLGQPQHFGDGTRLSIL.

This clonotype was seen a few times. The chain uses TRBV20-1 and TRBJ1-5; perhaps TRBD1 as D (6 bases). V shed 7 bases and J shed 4 bases, with 17 bases lying between them. The germline V gene encodes CDR1 DFQATT and CDR2 SNEGSKA (reference sequence). This CDR3 spans 14 amino acids. The CDR3 DNA reads as TGCAGTGTCCGGGACACCAGACGTAATCAGCCCCAGCATTTT. Translating gives CSVRDTRRNQPQHF.

This clonotype was found a few times. The rearrangement links TRBV5-1 to TRBJ2-4; D ambiguous. The V and J ends lost 0 bases and 3 bases respectively, with 10 bases between them. The CDR3 runs to 15 residues. Per germline, CDR1 SGHRS and CDR2 YFSETQ. CDR3 sequence (DNA): TGCGCCAGCAGCTTGGTCCCACGAGGCAAAAACATTCAGTACTTC. Amino acids: CASSLVPRGKNIQYF.